Detailed here is one T cell receptor (beta chain). Antigen: not known. CDR1 MDHEN and CDR2 SYDVKM come from the germline V gene. J was trimmed by 4 bases and V by 10 bases; bases with no gene match: 7. CDR3 size: 12 residues. This entry is derived from a study of cytomegalovirus exposure and HLA in healthy donors. General study findings and limits: The finding came from a later analysis; first-cohort TCR clusters tended to co-occur in the 110 or so validation repertoires. Cytomegalovirus-associated TCR beta chains were listed, numbering 164.

The protocol was immunoSEQ multiplex PCR, while the TCRdb copy is restricted to in-frame clones and leaves out a portion. Seen here are more than 200,000 clones, less than 95% observed once, and the top ten hold approximately 3.1%. The chain carries TRBV28 and TRBJ2-7; 7 positions agree with TRBD1. The TCR sequence derives from a woman aged 25 to 45 in good health and CMV-seronegative. The specimen was PBMCs. Here the CDR3 reads CATDRDRYEQYF. The CDR3 nucleotides are TGTGCCACCGACAGGGATCGATACGAGCAGTACTTC.